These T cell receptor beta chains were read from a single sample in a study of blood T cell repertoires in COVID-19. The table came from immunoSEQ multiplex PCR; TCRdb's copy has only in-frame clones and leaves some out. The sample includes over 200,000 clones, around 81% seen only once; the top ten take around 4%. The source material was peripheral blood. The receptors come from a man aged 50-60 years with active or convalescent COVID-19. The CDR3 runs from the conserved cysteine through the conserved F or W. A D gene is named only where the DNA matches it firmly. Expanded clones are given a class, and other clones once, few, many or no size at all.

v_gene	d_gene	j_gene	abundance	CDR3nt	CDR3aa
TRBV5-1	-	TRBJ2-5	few	TGCGCCAGCAGTGATCCTGGAACGGGTCAAGAGACCCAGTACTTC	CASSDPGTGQETQYF
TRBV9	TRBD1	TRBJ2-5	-	TGTGCCAGCAGCCTCCGGACAGGGCTAGAGACCCAGTACTTC	CASSLRTGLETQYF
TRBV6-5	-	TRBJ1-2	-	TGTGCCAGTCTTACATCTCGAGGCTACACCTTC	CASLTSRGYTF
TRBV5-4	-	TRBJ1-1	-	TGTGCCAGCAGCTCTCCAGGTAACACTGAAGCTTTCTTT	CASSSPGNTEAFF
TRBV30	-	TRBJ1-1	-	TGTGCCTGGAGGGAGGTTGGGGTTTGGGTCACTGAAGCTTTCTTT	CAWREVGVWVTEAFF
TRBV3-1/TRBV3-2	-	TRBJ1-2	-	TGTGCCAGCAGCCAAGGAAACAGGCAATACACCTTC	CASSQGNRQYTF
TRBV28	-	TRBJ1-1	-	TGTGCCAGCAGTTTGGGAGGATGGGGGAAGCCTGAAGCTTTCTTT	CASSLGGWGKPEAFF
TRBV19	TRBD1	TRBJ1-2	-	TGTGCCAGTAGGACTCCGGGACAGGGTAAAGGCGGCTACACCTTC	CASRTPGQGKGGYTF
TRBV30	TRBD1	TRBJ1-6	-	TGTGCCTGGAGGCAGGGGGGAGCCTATAATTCACCCCTCCACTTT	CAWRQGGAYNSPLHF
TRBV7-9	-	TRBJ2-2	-	TGTGCCAGCAGCTTAGTCGGGGGAAGGAACACCGGGGAGCTGTTTTTT	CASSLVGGRNTGELFF
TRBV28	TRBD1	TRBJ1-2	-	TGTGCCAGCAGCCCGGACAGGGAATATGGCTACACCTTC	CASSPDREYGYTF
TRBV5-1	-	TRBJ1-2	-	TGCGCCAGCCGGGACATCTATGGCTACACCTTC	CASRDIYGYTF
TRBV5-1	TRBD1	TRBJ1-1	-	TGCGCCAGCAGCCAGCGACAGGGGGCGATGGTTACTGAAGCTTTCTTT	CASSQRQGAMVTEAFF
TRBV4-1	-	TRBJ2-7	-	TGCGCCAGCAGCCAAGACTCGGCAGGGGTTGGGTACGAGCAGTACTTC	CASSQDSAGVGYEQYF
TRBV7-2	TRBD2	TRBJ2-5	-	TGTGCCAGCAGCTTAAGCGGGGGGCAAGAGACCCAGTACTTC	CASSLSGGQETQYF
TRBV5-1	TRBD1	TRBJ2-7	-	TGCGCCAGCAGCTTGCTCCAGGGGGCCACCTACGAGCAGTACTTC	CASSLLQGATYEQYF
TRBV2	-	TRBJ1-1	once	TGTGCCAGCACTGCGCGGGCGTTATCGGACACTGAAGCTTTCTTT	CASTARALSDTEAFF
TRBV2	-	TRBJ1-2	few	TGTGCCAGCAGCCCCGAGGGCTATGGCTACACCTTC	CASSPEGYGYTF
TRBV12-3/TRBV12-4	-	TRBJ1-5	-	TGTGCCAGCACGGTGGACACCGATCAGCCCCAGCATTTT	CASTVDTDQPQHF
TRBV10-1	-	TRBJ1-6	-	TGCGCCAGCAGCAGGGAACCCCTCCACTTT	CASSREPLHF
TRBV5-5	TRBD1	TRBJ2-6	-	TGTGCCAGCAGCCCCCGGACAGGGGTTGGGGCCAACGTCCTGACTTTC	CASSPRTGVGANVLTF
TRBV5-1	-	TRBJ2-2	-	TGCGCCAGCAGCACACAGAGGGTCAGCACCGGGGAGCTGTTTTTT	CASSTQRVSTGELFF
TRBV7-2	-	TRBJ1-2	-	TGTGCCAGCAGCTCCGCAGGGTATGGCTACACCTTC	CASSSAGYGYTF
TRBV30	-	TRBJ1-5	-	TGTGCCTGGACGCGGGAAAGCAATCAGCCCCAGCATTTT	CAWTRESNQPQHF
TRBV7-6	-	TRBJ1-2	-	TGTGCCAGCAGCACCGGACAGAGCTATGGCTACACCTTC	CASSTGQSYGYTF
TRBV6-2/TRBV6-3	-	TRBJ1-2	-	TGTGCCAGCAGTAACCCAGGGCGCTATGGCTACACCTTC	CASSNPGRYGYTF
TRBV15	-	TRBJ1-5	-	TGTGCCACCAGCAGAGCGGGGGGCGCGGTTCAGCCCCAGCATTTT	CATSRAGGAVQPQHF
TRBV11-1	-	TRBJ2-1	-	TGTGCCAGCAGCTTAGGGGGTAGCGCCAATGAGCAGTTCTTC	CASSLGGSANEQFF
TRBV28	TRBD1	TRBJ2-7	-	TGTGCCAGCAGTTTAACACAGGGGGCAGGGGTTTACGAGCAGTACTTC	CASSLTQGAGVYEQYF
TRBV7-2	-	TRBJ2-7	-	TGTGCCAGCAGCCTTCCCCAGGGGCCCTACGAGCAGTACTTC	CASSLPQGPYEQYF
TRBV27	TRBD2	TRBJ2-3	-	TGTGCCAGCAGTTCGGGACTAGCCTCAGATACGCAGTATTTT	CASSSGLASDTQYF
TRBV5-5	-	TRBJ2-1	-	TGTGCCAGCAGCCTGGACAGTTTTAAGTTCTTC	CASSLDSFKFF
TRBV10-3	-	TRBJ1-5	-	TGTGCCATCAATTTCGACAGAGATCAGCCCCAGCATTTT	CAINFDRDQPQHF
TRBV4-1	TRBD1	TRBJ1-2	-	TGCGCCAGCAGTCAAACGACAGGGCGGGACTATGGCTACACCTTC	CASSQTTGRDYGYTF
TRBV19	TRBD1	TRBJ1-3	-	TGTGCCAGTAGTATCTCGGGACAGCTGGTTCTTGGAAACACCATATATTTT	CASSISGQLVLGNTIYF
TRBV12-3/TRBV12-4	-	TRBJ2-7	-	TGTGCCAGCAGGCGGCAGGGTTCCTACGAGCAGTACTTC	CASRRQGSYEQYF
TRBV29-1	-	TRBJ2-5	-	TGCAGCGTTGAGGGGGAGGACCAAGAGACCCAGTACTTC	CSVEGEDQETQYF
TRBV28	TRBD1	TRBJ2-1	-	TGTGCCAGCAGTATGGGACAGGGTCGGGGTGAGCAGTTCTTC	CASSMGQGRGEQFF
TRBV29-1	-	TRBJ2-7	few	TGCAGCGTAGCCTTCTCCTACGAGCAGTACTTC	CSVAFSYEQYF
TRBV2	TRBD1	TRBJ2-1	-	TGTGCCAGCAGGAGGCTGGCAGGGGGCGGGAATGAGCAGTTCTTC	CASRRLAGGGNEQFF
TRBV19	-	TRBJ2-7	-	TGTGCCAGTAGTAACGGGGGACCAGGGTACGAGCAGTACTTC	CASSNGGPGYEQYF
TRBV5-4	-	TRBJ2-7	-	TGTGCCAGCAGCCCGGTCGGGACAGCGGGTTACGAGCAGTACTTC	CASSPVGTAGYEQYF
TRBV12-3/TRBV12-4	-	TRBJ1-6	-	TGTGCCAGCGCTTTAGGACAGAATTCACCCCTCCACTTT	CASALGQNSPLHF
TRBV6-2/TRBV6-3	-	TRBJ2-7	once	TGTGCCAGCAGTTACGGAGGTGAGGAAGCCTACGAGCAGTACTTC	CASSYGGEEAYEQYF
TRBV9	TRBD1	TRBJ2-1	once	TGTGCCAGCAGCCCTCGACAGGGCGTCCTAGGGGTTGAGCAGTTCTTC	CASSPRQGVLGVEQFF
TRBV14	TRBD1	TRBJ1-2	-	TGTGCCAGCAGCCAAGAGGACAGGTTGAGGGGCTACACCTTC	CASSQEDRLRGYTF
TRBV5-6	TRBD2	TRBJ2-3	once	TGTGCCAGCAGCTTGTTGCTAGCGGGGGGGCAGGCAGATACGCAGTATTTT	CASSLLLAGGQADTQYF
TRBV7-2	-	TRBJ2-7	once	TGTGCCAGCAGCTTGTCGGAGTACGAGCAGTACTTC	CASSLSEYEQYF
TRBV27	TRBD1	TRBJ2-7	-	TGTGCCAGCAGTTTATCGAGGGGACAGGACTACGAGCAGTACTTC	CASSLSRGQDYEQYF
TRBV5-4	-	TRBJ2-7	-	TGTGCCAGCAACTTAAAGGACAGCTTC	CASNLKDSF
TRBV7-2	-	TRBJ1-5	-	TGTGCCAGCAGCTTAGGGGGGGGCGCCCAGCATTTT	CASSLGGGAQHF
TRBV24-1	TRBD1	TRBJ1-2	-	TGTGCCACCAGTGATTTCGGGACAGGGGATGGCTACACCTTC	CATSDFGTGDGYTF
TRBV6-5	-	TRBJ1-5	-	TGTGCCAGCAAGGACGGACAGAGGGGCAATCAGCCCCAGCATTTT	CASKDGQRGNQPQHF
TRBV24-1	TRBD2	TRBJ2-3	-	TGTGCCACCAGTGACCCTGCTTTTGGCGGGGGAAGCACAGATACGCAGTATTTT	CATSDPAFGGGSTDTQYF
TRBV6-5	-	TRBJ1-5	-	TGTGCCAGCAGTCCGAGGGGGAGTCATCCCCAGCATTTT	CASSPRGSHPQHF
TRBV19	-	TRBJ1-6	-	TGTGCCAGTAGTATTTCTGATTCACCCCTCCACTTT	CASSISDSPLHF
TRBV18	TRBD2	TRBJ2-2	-	TGTGCCAGCTCACCGGGACTAGCCCCGAACACCGGGGAGCTGTTTTTT	CASSPGLAPNTGELFF
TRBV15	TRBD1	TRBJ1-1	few	TGTGCCACCAGCAGAGGGTGGACAGGGGGCACTGAAGCTTTCTTT	CATSRGWTGGTEAFF
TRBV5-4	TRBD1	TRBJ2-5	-	TGTGCCAGCAGCCCGGGGGACAGGGCCTGGGAGACCCAGTACTTC	CASSPGDRAWETQYF
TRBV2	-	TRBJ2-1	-	TGTGCCAGCAGCCAACTAGTTTCCGTCGATGAGCAGTTCTTC	CASSQLVSVDEQFF